The 19 T cell receptor beta chains given below trace back to one sample, sequenced in a study of blood T cells in healthy people across ages. The second PCR ran roughly 7 to 12 cycles with a sample-barcoded 5' primer and J-beta primers. TCRdb itself ran the 5' RACE reads through MiXCR, one entry per CDR3 protein. The data contain under 2,000,000 distinct CDR3 sequences, around 50% of them singletons. Sequencing used blood. All receptors derive from a woman aged 40 to 50 in good health.

The chain joins TRBV29-1 to TRBJ2-5, with 10 bases matching TRBD1. CDR1 is SQVTM, CDR2 ANQGSEA, per germline. V lost 8 bases to trimming and J lost 11 bases; unmatched junction nucleotides: 14. This CDR3 spans 13 amino acids. The CDR3 region has the DNA TGCAGCTCCGGGACAGGGGTAAGAAATGAGCAGTACTTC. Translation: CSSGTGVRNEQYF. Looking up the rest from reference TRBV29-1 and TRBJ2-5 gives the full variable domain: SAVISQKPSRDICQRGTSLTIQCQVDSQVTMMFWYRQQPGQSLTLIATANQGSEATYESGFVIDKFPISRPNLTFSTLTVSNMSPEDSSIYLCSSGTGVRNEQYFGPGTRLLVL.

J is TRBJ2-7 and V is TRBV24-1; 9 bases map to TRBD2. CDR1 KGHDR and CDR2 SFDVKD come from the germline V gene. The CDR3 covers 15 residues. The V segment lost 7 bases and the J segment 7 bases; nucleotides outside the gene matches: 13. The CDR3 region has the DNA TGTGCCACCAGCTTGACTAGCGGTTCCTACAATGAGCAGTACTTC. This encodes CATSLTSGSYNEQYF.

This clonotype occurred a few times. The rearrangement uses TRBV7-2 and TRBJ2-5, with D tentatively TRBD1 or TRBD2 (5 bases each). Germline V gene sequence: CDR1 SGHTA, CDR2 FQGNSA. CDR3 size: 14 residues. V was cut by 7 bases and J by 7 bases, with 19 bases left in between. CDR3 loop: CASTLSGLQGTQYF. CDR3 DNA sequence: TGTGCCAGCACCCTCTCGGGGCTTCAGGGGACCCAGTACTTC.

This clonotype occurred once. V gene TRBV6-2 or TRBV6-3 combines with J gene TRBJ2-5; D tentatively fits TRBD1 or TRBD2 (5 bases each). The J call may be wrong; the DNA end is better matched by TRBJ2-7. Germline lookup yields CDR1 MNHEY and CDR2 SVGEGT. CDR3 length: 15 amino acids. CDR3 residues: CASSYTRGAAYEQYF. In nucleotides, the CDR3 is TGTGCCAGCAGTTACACCCGGGGCGCCGCCTACGAGCAGTACTTC.

This chain links TRBV6-6 with TRBJ2-1; unclear D gene. Trimming pared 2 bases from V and 3 bases from J, leaving 8 bases between. Germline-derived CDR1 and CDR2 are MNHNY and SVGAGI (reference sequence). The CDR3 is 14 amino acids. The CDR3 loop is CASSYIGLYNEQFF. CDR3 bases: TGTGCCAGCAGTTACATAGGGCTCTACAATGAGCAGTTCTTC.

This clonotype turned up a few times. The chain has TRBV2 and TRBJ1-2; D might be TRBD1 (6 bases). The CDR3 totals 14 residues. Germline lookup yields CDR1 SNHLY and CDR2 FYNNEI. V was clipped by 7 bases and J by 5 bases, with 17 bases between them. The CDR3 loop reads CASKRRGINYGYTF. Here the CDR3 DNA reads TGTGCCAGCAAGCGAAGGGGGATAAATTATGGCTACACCTTC. The full variable domain, rest sourced from reference TRBV2 and TRBJ1-2, is EPEVTQTPSHQVTQMGQEVILRCVPISNHLYFYWYRQILGQKVEFLVSFYNNEISEKSEIFDDQFSVERPDGSNFTLKIRSTKLEDSAMYFCASKRRGINYGYTFGSGTRLTVV.

This rearrangement joins TRBV14 to TRBJ2-4; 9 nucleotides line up with TRBD2. The CDR3 totals 20 residues. Germline CDR1 SGHDN, CDR2 FVKESK. V lost 0 bases to trimming and J lost 1 base; unmatched junction nucleotides: 13. This chain's CDR3 is CASSQDRASGVKRAKNIQYF. In nucleotides, the CDR3 is TGTGCCAGCAGCCAAGATCGGGCTAGCGGGGTGAAAAGGGCCAAAAACATTCAGTACTTC.

The chain has TRBV7-9 and TRBJ1-2; 7 bases are a match to TRBD1. CDR3 length equals 12 residues. CDR1 and CDR2 from the germline V gene are SEHNR and FQNEAQ (reference sequence). Trimming removed 3 bases from V and 6 bases from J; junction bases left unmatched: 1. The CDR3 loop reads CASSLGQHGYTF. In DNA form, the CDR3 reads TGTGCCAGCAGCTTGGGACAGCATGGCTACACCTTC.

The rearrangement uses TRBV18 and TRBJ2-1; 7 positions agree with TRBD2. This CDR3 has 16 residues. CDR1 and CDR2 (germline): KGHSH, LQKENI. Trimming cost V 3 bases and J 6 bases; bases outside gene matches: 11. The CDR3 nucleotides read TGTGCCAGCTCACCTAGCCGGGCTAGCGGTTCCAATGAGCAGTTCTTC. Translated, it gives CASSPSRASGSNEQFF. Full variable domain (remainder filled in from reference TRBV18 and TRBJ2-1): NAGVMQNPRHLVRRRGQEARLRCSPMKGHSHVYWYRQLPEEGLKFMVYLQKENIIDESGMPKERFSAEFPKEGPSILRIQQVVRGDSAAYFCASSPSRASGSNEQFFGPGTRLTVL.

V gene TRBV20-1 combines with J gene TRBJ2-1; 10 bases agree with TRBD2. CDR3 length equals 14 residues. The germline CDR1 and CDR2 sequences are DFQATT and SNEGSKA (reference sequence). The trim removed 6 bases at V and 6 bases at J, leaving 8 bases unmatched. This chain's CDR3 is CSAHTSGDFNEQFF. In DNA form, the CDR3 reads TGCAGTGCGCATACTAGCGGGGACTTCAATGAGCAGTTCTTC.

This clonotype was detected a few times. The gene calls are TRBV5-1 and TRBJ2-3; D might be TRBD1 or TRBD2, each matching 6 bases. Between the trimmed V and J ends, which lost 3 bases and 6 bases, there was a span of 17 bases. Per the germline V gene, CDR1 is SGHRS and CDR2 is YFSETQ. This CDR3 contains 15 residues. CDR3 bases: TGCGCCAGCAGCTCCCGGGGGCCCGACATTGATACGCAGTATTTT. Translated, it gives CASSSRGPDIDTQYF.

The rearrangement links TRBV28 to TRBJ1-2; TRBD1 agrees at 10 bases. The V gene's germline CDR1 is MDHEN and CDR2 SYDVKM. V dropped 10 bases and J dropped 2; count of bases not matched to a gene: 7. CDR3 length equals 14 residues. CDR3 residues: CATGTGAKNYGYTF. The CDR3 region has the DNA TGTGCCACCGGGACAGGGGCAAAAAACTATGGCTACACCTTC.

V is TRBV6-5 and J is TRBJ1-1; the D is unclear. V lost 7 bases and J lost 4, with 4 bases in between. Germline V gene data show CDR1 as MNHEY and CDR2 as SVGAGI. There are 10 residues in the CDR3. Here the CDR3 reads CASKGTEAFF. CDR3 coding DNA: TGTGCCAGCAAAGGCACTGAAGCTTTCTTT.

The chain has TRBV9 and TRBJ2-5; D is ambiguous. With 4 bases removed from V and 13 bases from J, the gap between germline ends came to 20 bases. Germline lookup yields CDR1 SGDLS and CDR2 YYNGEE. CDR3 length: 13 amino acids. The CDR3 reads CASSPRADRILYF. The CDR3 DNA reads as TGTGCCAGCAGCCCCCGGGCAGACCGAATCTTGTACTTC.

The chain couples TRBV7-2 to TRBJ1-6; TRBD1 might be the D (5 bases). Trimming took off 6 bases at V and 6 bases at J, with 12 bases between the two ends. The CDR3 loop spans 14 amino acids. Germline V gene sequence: CDR1 SGHTA, CDR2 FQGNSA. CDR3 nucleotide sequence: TGTGCCAGCAGGTTCGACAGTCGTAATTCACCCCTCCACTTT. Its protein product is CASRFDSRNSPLHF.

This clonotype was seen more than once but under ten times. The chain carries TRBV4-1 and TRBJ2-2; 12 bases agree with TRBD2. The CDR3 sequence is 18 residues long. Germline V lookup: CDR1 MGHRA, CDR2 YSYEKL. V shed 3 bases, J shed 0 bases, and the junction held 5 bases outside the gene matches. The CDR3 DNA sequence: TGCGCCAGCAGCCACCCCCCTAGCGGGGGGGCGAACACCGGGGAGCTGTTTTTT. Encoded protein: CASSHPPSGGANTGELFF.

The chain recombines TRBV20-1 with TRBJ1-2, with no clear D. Trimming pared 3 bases from V and 6 bases from J, leaving 11 bases between. Looked up from germline, CDR1 is DFQATT and CDR2 is SNEGSKA (reference sequence). The CDR3 loop spans 12 amino acids. CDR3 sequence (DNA): TGCAGTGCTAGTTACGGACCCAATGGCTACACCTTC. Amino acid sequence: CSASYGPNGYTF.

The chain is built from TRBV28 and TRBJ2-1, with no clear D. This CDR3 has 13 amino acids. Germline CDR1 is MDHEN and CDR2 is SYDVKM. Between the trimmed V and J ends, which lost 10 bases and 6 bases, there was a span of 16 bases. CDR3 protein: CATSFRRTNEQFF. Written as DNA, the CDR3 is TGTGCCACCTCCTTTAGAAGGACCAATGAGCAGTTCTTC.

This chain's CDR3 is CATRNPPQSRGQGPLNSPLHF. The CDR3 bases are TGTGCCACCAGAAACCCCCCCCAAAGTCGGGGACAGGGCCCCCTTAATTCACCCCTCCACTTT. This chain links TRBV10-3 with TRBJ1-6; TRBD1 aligns across 9 bases. CDR1 is ENHRY and CDR2 is SYGVKD in the germline V gene. CDR3 length: 21 amino acids. V trimming: 10 bases; J trimming: 6 bases; junction bases outside the gene matches: 28.